This T cell receptor beta chain was sequenced in a study of T cell clonotyping in hematopoietic cell transplantation. Study-wide results and caveats: Without cell sorting, CD4 versus CD8 contributions remain unresolved. Higher Inverse Simpson Index values in graft donor and pretransplant recipient predicted broader posttransplant TCR diversity. Recipient TCR diversity dropped after transplant; expanded clonotypes rose from day 30 to 180.

Using immunoSEQ multiplex PCR, the repertoire was profiled, and TCRdb retains in-frame clones only, with some absent. The data hold 15,000 to 20,000 clones, with approximately 77% observed a single time. CDR3 length: 15 residues. The V gene end was trimmed by 0 bases and the J gene end by 4 bases; junction bases not matched to a gene: 4. CDR1 and CDR2 (germline): SGHDT, YYEEEE. As regards this clone: What it binds is not known.

Time point in this sample: recipient sample about 28 days before transplant, after cytoreduction. Recipient blood drawn about 28 days pretransplant and days 30, 100, 180 after. This sequence originates from a man in his sixties with acute myeloid leukemia. Some clones in this sample may be carry-over from other donors' samples. The material sequenced was peripheral blood mononuclear cells, taken before stem cell transplant. The chain carries TRBV5-6 and TRBJ2-4, with 7 bases that match TRBD1. This CDR3 reads CASSLGRGNKNIQYF. CDR3 sequence (DNA): TGTGCCAGCAGCTTGGGCAGGGGGAATAAAAACATTCAGTACTTC.